These 13 T cell receptor beta chains share one sample of origin, sequenced in a study of low-dose radiotherapy and immunotherapy resistance in tumors. Noted time point: before trial treatment. TRAV- and TRBV-specific primers were used for first-strand cDNA, which covered alpha and beta chains. With a V-primer adapter and a constant-region primer, TCRs were amplified for 20 to 25 PCR cycles. Via MiXCR, TCRdb re-called the reads, giving one row per CDR3 protein. The sample carries 70,000 to 90,000 distinct CDR3 sequences, roughly 19% recorded once. The input for sequencing was PBMCs, taken before treatment. Every receptor here comes from a male donor with prostate cancer.

This clonotype came up many times. The V call is TRBV7-9, the J call TRBJ2-7; D uncertain. The CDR3 has 13 amino acids. Germline CDR1 is SEHNR and CDR2 is FQNEAQ (reference sequence). V dropped 5 bases and J dropped 6 bases, with 14 bases sitting between them. The CDR3 coding sequence is TGTGCCAGCAGCCCCCTTCCCGACCCCGAGCAGTACTTC. Encoded protein: CASSPLPDPEQYF.

This clonotype turned up a few times. The chain is built from TRBV7-9 and TRBJ2-5, with a tentative D call TRBD1 (6 bases). V lost 2 bases and J 0 bases, leaving 7 bases between the germline ends. Germline CDR1 is SEHNR and CDR2 is FQNEAQ (reference sequence). This CDR3 spans 14 amino acids. The DNA of the CDR3 is TGTGCCAGCAGCTTAAGGGGGAACCAAGAGACCCAGTACTTC. Protein sequence: CASSLRGNQETQYF.

Ten or more counts support this clonotype. The gene calls are TRBV7-9 and TRBJ1-3; no reliable D call. CDR3 size: 15 residues. Germline-derived CDR1 and CDR2 are SEHNR and FQNEAQ (reference sequence). V lost 2 bases and J lost 4, with 12 bases in between. CDR3 nucleotides: TGTGCCAGCAGCTTACAGAGGACCGAGGGAAACACCATATATTTT. This translates into CASSLQRTEGNTIYF.

The genes are TRBV18 and TRBJ2-1; 7 bases agree with TRBD2. The CDR3 contains 17 residues. Germline values: CDR1 KGHSH, CDR2 LQKENI. Trimming cost V 1 base and J 0 bases; bases outside gene matches: 6. CDR3 DNA sequence: TGTGCCAGCTCACCACAAGCAGGGAGGGCCTCCTACAATGAGCAGTTCTTC. Its translation: CASSPQAGRASYNEQFF.

This clonotype has only a few counts. The chain recombines TRBV2 with TRBJ2-1; TRBD2 agrees at 7 bases. Germline assignment: CDR1 SNHLY and CDR2 FYNNEI. V gave up 4 bases and J gave up 6 bases; unmatched junction bases: 3. The CDR3 is 13 residues long. DNA for the CDR3: TGTGCCAGCAGTGTCGGGACTACCAATGAGCAGTTCTTC. Amino acid sequence: CASSVGTTNEQFF.

This clonotype was observed many times. The genes are TRBV5-1 and TRBJ1-1; 8 bases are shared with TRBD1. The CDR3 covers 14 residues. Looked up from germline, CDR1 is SGHRS and CDR2 is YFSETQ. With V trimmed by 0 bases and J by 3 bases, 1 base remained unmatched. The CDR3 bases are TGCGCCAGCAGCTTGGACAGGGGGTACACTGAAGCTTTCTTT. Translated, it gives CASSLDRGYTEAFF.

This clonotype was recorded at least ten times. The rearrangement joins TRBV7-2 to TRBJ1-2, with 8 bases identical to TRBD1. Germline assignment: CDR1 SGHTA and CDR2 FQGNSA. The CDR3 is 15 amino acids. The V segment lost 4 bases and the J segment 2 bases; nucleotides outside the gene matches: 6. The CDR3 loop is CASSSRTGNNYGYTF. DNA for the CDR3: TGTGCCAGCAGCTCCCGGACAGGGAACAACTATGGCTACACCTTC.

This clonotype has at least ten counts. The rearrangement uses TRBV12-3 or TRBV12-4 and TRBJ2-7; a weak D match, TRBD1 (5 bases). V lost 7 bases and J 2 bases, leaving 15 bases between the germline ends. The CDR3 runs 14 residues. The CDR3, as DNA: TGTGCCAGCACCCCGCCGAAGGGGACCTACGAGCAGTACTTC. Translating gives CASTPPKGTYEQYF.

This clonotype occurred many times. The rearrangement links TRBV20-1 to TRBJ2-5, with 14 nucleotides matching TRBD2. This CDR3 has 16 residues. J lost 5 bases, V lost 5 bases, and 10 bases had no gene match. Per the germline V gene, CDR1 is DFQATT and CDR2 is SNEGSKA (reference sequence). This CDR3 reads CSAFTGTSGGAETQYF. The CDR3 DNA follows: TGCAGTGCTTTCACCGGGACTAGCGGGGGAGCGGAGACCCAGTACTTC.

On this clonotype itself: A far larger clone is only one base removed, so a read error is likely. The rearrangement links TRBV6-5 to TRBJ2-5; the D gene is possibly TRBD1 (5 bases). V shed 4 bases and J shed 5 bases, with 14 bases lying between them. Germline V CDR1 and CDR2: MNHEY, SVGAGI. The CDR3 consists of 14 residues. The CDR3 loop reads CASSWRRGRETQYF. For the CDR3, the DNA is TGTGCCAGCAGTTGGAGAAGGGGTCGGGAGACCCAGTACTTC.

This clonotype has a count of ten or more. The chain combines TRBV9 with TRBJ2-2; 7 nucleotides match TRBD2. With V trimmed by 4 bases and J by 8 bases, 11 bases remained unmatched. The CDR3 runs to 15 residues. Germline CDR1 SGDLS, CDR2 YYNGEE. For the CDR3, the DNA is TGTGCCAGCAGCCCCCACGGACTAGTTAAGGGGGAGCTGTTTTTT. Protein sequence: CASSPHGLVKGELFF.

This clonotype showed up many times. The chain employs TRBV7-9 and TRBJ2-2; 7 bases are shared with TRBD1. J was trimmed by 5 bases and V by 4 bases; bases with no gene match: 7. The CDR3 consists of 15 residues. Germline CDR1 SEHNR, CDR2 FQNEAQ (reference sequence). CDR3 DNA sequence: TGTGCCAGCAGCTCAGACCTGACAGGGACCGGGGAGCTGTTTTTT. Translating it yields CASSSDLTGTGELFF. The entire variable domain, with the rest obtained from reference TRBV7-9 and TRBJ2-2, is as follows: DTGVSQNPRHKITKRGQNVTFRCDPISEHNRLYWYRQTLGQGPEFLTYFQNEAQLEKSRLLSDRFSAERPKGSFSTLEIQRTEQGDSAMYLCASSSDLTGTGELFFGEGSRLTVL.

At least ten counts were recorded for this clonotype. The rearrangement uses TRBV5-1 and TRBJ2-5, with 9 positions matching TRBD2. Trimming removed 0 bases from V and 5 bases from J; junction bases left unmatched: 8. The CDR3 contains 16 residues. The germline V gene encodes CDR1 SGHRS and CDR2 YFSETQ. In DNA form, the CDR3 reads TGCGCCAGCAGCTTGGATGTGGGGACTAGCACCGAGACCCAGTACTTC. Encoded protein: CASSLDVGTSTETQYF.